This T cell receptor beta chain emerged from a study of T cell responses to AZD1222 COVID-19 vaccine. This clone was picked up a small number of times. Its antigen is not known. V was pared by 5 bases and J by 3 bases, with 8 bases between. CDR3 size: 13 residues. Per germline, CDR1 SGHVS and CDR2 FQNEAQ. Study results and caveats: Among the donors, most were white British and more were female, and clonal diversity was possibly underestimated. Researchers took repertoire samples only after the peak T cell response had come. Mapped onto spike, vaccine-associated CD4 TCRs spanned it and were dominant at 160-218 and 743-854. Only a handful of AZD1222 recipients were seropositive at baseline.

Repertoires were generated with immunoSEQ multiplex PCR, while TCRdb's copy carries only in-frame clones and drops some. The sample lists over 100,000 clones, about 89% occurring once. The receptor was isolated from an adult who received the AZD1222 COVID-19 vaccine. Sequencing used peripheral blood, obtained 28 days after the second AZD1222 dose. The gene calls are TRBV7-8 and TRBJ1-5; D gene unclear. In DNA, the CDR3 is TGTGCCAGCAGCGTCACAGACAATCAGCCCCAGCATTTT. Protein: CASSVTDNQPQHF.